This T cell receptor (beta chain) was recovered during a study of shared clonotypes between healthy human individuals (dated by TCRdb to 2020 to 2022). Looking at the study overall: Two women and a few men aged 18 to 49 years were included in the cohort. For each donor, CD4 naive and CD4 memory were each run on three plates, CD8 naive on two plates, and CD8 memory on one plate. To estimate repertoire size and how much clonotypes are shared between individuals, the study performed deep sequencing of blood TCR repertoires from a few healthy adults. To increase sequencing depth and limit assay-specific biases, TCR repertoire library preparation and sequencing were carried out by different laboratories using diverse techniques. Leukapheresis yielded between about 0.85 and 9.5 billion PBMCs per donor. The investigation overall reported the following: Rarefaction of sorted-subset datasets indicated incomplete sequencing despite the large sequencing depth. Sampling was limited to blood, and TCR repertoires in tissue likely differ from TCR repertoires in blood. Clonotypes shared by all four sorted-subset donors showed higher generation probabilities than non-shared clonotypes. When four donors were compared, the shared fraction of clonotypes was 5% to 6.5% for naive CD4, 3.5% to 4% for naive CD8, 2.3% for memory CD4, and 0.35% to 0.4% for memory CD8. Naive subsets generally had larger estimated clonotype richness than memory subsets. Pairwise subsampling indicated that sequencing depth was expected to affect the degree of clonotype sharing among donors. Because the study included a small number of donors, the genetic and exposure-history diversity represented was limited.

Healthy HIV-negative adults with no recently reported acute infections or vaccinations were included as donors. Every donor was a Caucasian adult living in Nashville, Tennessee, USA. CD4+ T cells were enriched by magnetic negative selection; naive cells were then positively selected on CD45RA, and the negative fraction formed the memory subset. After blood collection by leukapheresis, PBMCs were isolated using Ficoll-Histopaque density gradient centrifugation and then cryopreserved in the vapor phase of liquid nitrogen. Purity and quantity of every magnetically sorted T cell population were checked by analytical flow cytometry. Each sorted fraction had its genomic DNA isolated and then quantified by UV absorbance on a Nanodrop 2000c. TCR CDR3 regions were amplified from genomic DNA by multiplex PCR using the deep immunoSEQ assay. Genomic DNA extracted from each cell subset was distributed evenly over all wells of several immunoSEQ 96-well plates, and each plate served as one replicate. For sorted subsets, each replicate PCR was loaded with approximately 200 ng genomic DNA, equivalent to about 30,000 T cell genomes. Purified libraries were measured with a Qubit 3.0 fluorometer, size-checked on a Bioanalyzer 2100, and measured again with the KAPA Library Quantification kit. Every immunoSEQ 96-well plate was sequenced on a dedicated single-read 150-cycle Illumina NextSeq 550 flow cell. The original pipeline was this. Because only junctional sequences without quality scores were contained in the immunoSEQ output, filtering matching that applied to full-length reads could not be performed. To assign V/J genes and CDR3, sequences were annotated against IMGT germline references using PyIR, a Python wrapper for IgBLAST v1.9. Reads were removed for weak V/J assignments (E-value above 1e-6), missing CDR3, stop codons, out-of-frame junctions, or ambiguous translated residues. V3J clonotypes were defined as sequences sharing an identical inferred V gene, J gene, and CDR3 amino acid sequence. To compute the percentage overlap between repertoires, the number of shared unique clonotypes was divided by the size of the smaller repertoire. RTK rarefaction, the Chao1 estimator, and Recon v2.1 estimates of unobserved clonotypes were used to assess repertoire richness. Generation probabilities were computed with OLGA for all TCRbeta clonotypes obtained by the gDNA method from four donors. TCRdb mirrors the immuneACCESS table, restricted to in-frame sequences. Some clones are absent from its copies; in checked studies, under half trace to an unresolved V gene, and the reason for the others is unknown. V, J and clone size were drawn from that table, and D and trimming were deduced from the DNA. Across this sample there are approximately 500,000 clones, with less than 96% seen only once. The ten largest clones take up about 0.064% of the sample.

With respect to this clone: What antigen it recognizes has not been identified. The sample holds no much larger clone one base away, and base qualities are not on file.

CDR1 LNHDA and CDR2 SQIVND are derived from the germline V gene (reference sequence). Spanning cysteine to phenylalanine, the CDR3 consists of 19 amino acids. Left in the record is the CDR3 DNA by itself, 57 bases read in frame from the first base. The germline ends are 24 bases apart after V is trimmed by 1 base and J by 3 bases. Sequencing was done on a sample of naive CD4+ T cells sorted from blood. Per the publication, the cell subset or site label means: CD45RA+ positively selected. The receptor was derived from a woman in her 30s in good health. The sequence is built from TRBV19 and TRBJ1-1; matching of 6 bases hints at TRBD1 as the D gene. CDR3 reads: CASSIVGRGRGSADTEAFF. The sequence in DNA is TGTGCCAGTAGTATAGTCGGGAGGGGGAGGGGGTCTGCCGACACTGAAGCTTTCTTT.